Listed below are T cell receptor beta chains from one sample, sequenced in a study of metastatic and nonmetastatic thyroid tumors. TCRdb re-called clones via MiXCR from the PCR reads. Among roughly 24,000 clones, less than 20% were seen once, and the ten largest hold 2.7%. Input material: adjacent normal tissue. The receptor source for this set is a male donor with papillary thyroid cancer or a benign thyroid nodule (not recorded which). Some clones in this sample may be carry-over from other donors' samples. The CDR3 runs from the conserved cysteine through the conserved F or W. A D gene is named only where the DNA matches it firmly. Size values are once, few and many counts, or a class for expanded clones, and some rows have none.

v_call	clone_size	j_call	d_call	cdr3_aa	cdr3_nt
TRBV10-1	many	TRBJ1-4	NA	CASSEGSTNEKLFF	TGCGCCAGCAGTGAGGGGTCGACTAATGAAAAACTGTTTTTT
TRBV6-6	medium-sized	TRBJ2-7	NA	CASSYPGRPEQYF	TGTGCCAGCAGTTACCCAGGTCGGCCCGAGCAGTACTTC
TRBV25-1	many	TRBJ1-1	NA	CASSGMSGAAFF	TGTGCCAGCAGTGGGATGTCGGGGGCAGCTTTCTTT
TRBV20-1	many	TRBJ1-1	NA	CSASSGRANTEAFF	TGCAGTGCTAGTTCGGGGCGAGCCAACACTGAAGCTTTCTTT
TRBV14	NA	TRBJ2-5	NA	CASSQIGQETQYF	TGTGCCAGCAGCCAAATAGGGCAAGAGACACAGTACTTC
TRBV20-1	medium-sized	TRBJ2-1	TRBD2	CSARGGLAGGLDNEQFF	TGCAGTGCTAGAGGTGGACTAGCGGGGGGCCTCGACAATGAGCAGTTCTTC
TRBV5-1	few	TRBJ1-5	TRBD1	CASSPLETGGVQPQHF	TGCGCCAGCAGCCCCCTTGAGACAGGGGGGGTTCAGCCCCAGCATTTT
TRBV12-3/TRBV12-4	NA	TRBJ2-1	TRBD2	CASSPLWGTSGTLSHNEQFF	TGTGCCAGCAGCCCCCTCTGGGGGACTAGCGGGACCCTCTCCCACAATGAGCAGTTCTTC
TRBV7-8	NA	TRBJ2-7	NA	CASMLSYEQYF	TGTGCCAGCATGCTCTCCTACGAGCAGTACTTC
TRBV5-6	many	TRBJ2-1	NA	CASRPRDSLPFEQFF	TGTGCCAGCAGGCCCCGGGACTCACTACCGTTTGAGCAGTTCTTC
TRBV12-3/TRBV12-4	few	TRBJ1-6	TRBD1	CASSRRAGTGGNSPLHF	TGTGCCAGCAGTAGACGCGCCGGGACAGGGGGCAATTCACCCCTCCACTTT
TRBV27	medium-sized	TRBJ2-4	TRBD2	CASSLAGVKNIQYF	TGTGCCAGCAGTTTAGCGGGAGTCAAAAACATTCAGTACTTC
TRBV5-1	NA	TRBJ2-3	TRBD2	CASSATSGVTVDTQYF	TGCGCCAGCAGCGCTACCAGCGGGGTCACGGTGGATACGCAGTATTTT
TRBV7-2	NA	TRBJ2-1	NA	CACSAGTSGSSPLF	NA
TRBV11-2	NA	TRBJ2-3	NA	CASSLIGVNTDTQYF	TGTGCCAGCAGCTTAATAGGCGTAAACACAGATACGCAGTATTTT
TRBV7-6	NA	TRBJ2-1	TRBD2	CASSLRAGGPSNEQFF	TGTGCCAGCAGCTTACGAGCGGGAGGGCCAAGCAATGAGCAGTTCTTC
TRBV5-5	many	TRBJ2-3	TRBD2	CASSYGLAGGTDTQYF	TGTGCCAGCAGCTACGGTCTCGCGGGGGGGACAGATACGCAGTATTTT
TRBV7-9	many	TRBJ1-1	NA	CASSSIQGGGTEAFF	TGTGCCAGCAGCTCAATACAGGGAGGGGGCACTGAAGCTTTCTTT
TRBV12-3/TRBV12-4	many	TRBJ2-1	NA	CASSLRLTGPPGYEQFF	TGTGCCAGCAGTTTAAGGCTGACGGGACCCCCTGGGTATGAGCAGTTCTTC
TRBV24-1	many	TRBJ2-3	NA	CATSEYSSTDTQYF	TGTGCCACCAGTGAGTACAGCAGCACAGATACGCAGTATTTT
TRBV18	many	TRBJ2-3	NA	CASSGTSTDTQYF	TGTGCCAGCTCAGGGACAAGCACAGATACGCAGTATTTT
TRBV11-2	many	TRBJ2-7	TRBD1	CATQGVSGTHEQYF	TGTGCCACACAGGGGGTCTCGGGGACCCACGAGCAGTACTTC
TRBV3-2	many	TRBJ2-1	NA	CASSQVKERLYRSYNEQFF	TGTGCCAGCAGCCAAGTTAAAGAGAGGTTATATCGTTCCTACAATGAGCAGTTCTTC
TRBV4-1	many	TRBJ2-2	NA	CASSPGGANMRNTGELFF	TGCGCCAGCAGCCCCGGAGGCGCTAACATGAGGAACACCGGGGAGCTGTTTTTT
TRBV3-1	many	TRBJ2-1	TRBD1	CASSPGGHANRFF	TGTGCCAGCAGTCCAGGGGGTCACGCTAATCGGTTCTTC
TRBV27	NA	TRBJ2-3	NA	CASSFGVTQYF	TGTGCCAGCAGTTTCGGTGTTACGCAGTATTTT
TRBV11-2	many	TRBJ1-2	NA	CASSLLGREGTGYTF	TGTGCCAGCAGCCTCCTGGGGAGGGAAGGAACTGGCTACACCTTC
TRBV6-2/TRBV6-3	medium-sized	TRBJ1-6	NA	CASSYRSPNSPLHF	TGTGCCAGCAGTTACCGCAGCCCTAATTCACCCCTCCACTTT
TRBV11-1	NA	TRBJ2-7	NA	CASILVATDRDYEQYF	TGTGCCAGCATCTTAGTAGCCACGGACAGAGATTACGAGCAGTATTTC
TRBV19	many	TRBJ2-3	TRBD1	CASSEPGQATDTQYF	TGTGCCAGTAGTGAACCGGGACAGGCCACAGATACGCAGTATTTT
TRBV6-1	medium-sized	TRBJ2-7	NA	CASSEKTGRTYEQYF	TGTGCCAGCAGCGAAAAAACGGGCCGTACCTACGAGCAGTACTTC
TRBV11-2	NA	TRBJ2-3	TRBD2	CASSEPTGGSGGDTQYF	TGTGCCAGCAGCGAACCCACGGGCGGGAGTGGGGGAGATACGCAGTATTTT
TRBV6-1	many	TRBJ1-5	NA	CASRPRPGPQHF	TGTGCCAGCAGGCCCCGTCCGGGGCCCCAGCATTTT
TRBV15	many	TRBJ2-2	TRBD2	CATSRDMASGRNTGELFF	TGTGCCACCAGCAGAGATATGGCTAGCGGGAGGAACACCGGGGAGCTGTTTTTT
TRBV7-9	NA	TRBJ1-5	NA	CASSLVGLAQHF	TGTGCCAGCAGCTTAGTAGGTCTGGCCCAGCATTTT
TRBV6-1	medium-sized	TRBJ2-1	NA	CASTAGSYNEQFF	TGTGCCAGCACTGCAGGGTCCTACAATGAGCAGTTCTTC
TRBV25-1	few	TRBJ1-4	NA	CASSRQLNEKLFF	TGTGCCAGCAGTAGACAGCTTAATGAAAAACTGTTTTTT
TRBV7-6	NA	TRBJ1-3	NA	CASSPHTSGNTIYF	TGTGCCAGCAGCCCTCACACCTCTGGAAACACCATATATTTT
TRBV7-9	many	TRBJ1-4	TRBD1	CASSLTGEVEKLFF	TGTGCCAGCAGCTTGACAGGGGAGGTTGAAAAACTGTTTTTT
TRBV7-6	NA	TRBJ1-1	TRBD1	CASSPTGLNTEAFF	TGTGCCAGCAGCCCGACAGGGTTGAACACTGAAGCTTTCTTT
TRBV5-4	few	TRBJ2-5	TRBD1	CASSQIQGAGETQYF	TGTGCCAGCAGCCAAATACAGGGGGCAGGGGAGACCCAGTACTTC
TRBV28	NA	TRBJ2-6	NA	CANSSQGDSGANVLTF	TGTGCCAACAGTTCCCAGGGGGACTCTGGTGCCAACGTCCTGACTTTC
TRBV10-3	medium-sized	TRBJ2-1	NA	CAISESFRDSGNEQFF	TGTGCCATCAGTGAGTCTTTCAGAGACAGTGGCAATGAGCAGTTCTTC
TRBV12-3/TRBV12-4	few	TRBJ2-1	TRBD2	CASSSSGAGYNEQFF	TGTGCCAGCAGTTCTAGCGGGGCGGGGTACAATGAGCAGTTCTTC
TRBV5-6	many	TRBJ1-4	TRBD1	CASSSLGQGAGEKLFF	TGTGCCAGCAGCTCGCTAGGGCAGGGGGCTGGTGAAAAACTGTTTTTT
TRBV5-1	many	TRBJ2-3	TRBD2	CASSLAAGGPDTQYF	TGCGCCAGCAGCTTGGCAGCGGGGGGCCCAGATACGCAGTATTTT
TRBV20-1	NA	TRBJ2-3	TRBD2	CSAWSGRVGVGDTQYF	TGCAGTGCTTGGAGCGGGAGAGTCGGTGTAGGAGATACGCAGTATTTT
TRBV20-1	NA	TRBJ2-1	TRBD2	CSAGEFGLASEQFF	TGCAGTGCTGGAGAATTTGGACTAGCGAGTGAGCAGTTCTTC
TRBV5-1	many	TRBJ1-1	NA	CASSPQTGMNTEAFF	TGCGCCAGCAGCCCACAGACAGGTATGAACACTGAAGCTTTCTTT
TRBV7-8	many	TRBJ2-3	TRBD2	CASSQRTSGGWDTQYF	TGTGCCAGCAGCCAACGGACTAGCGGGGGGTGGGATACGCAGTATTTT
TRBV10-3	many	TRBJ2-3	TRBD1	CATRDTGGTDTQYF	TGTGCCACACGGGACACAGGGGGCACAGATACGCAGTATTTT